This is a list of T cell receptor beta chains from one sample in a study of blood T cell repertoires in COVID-19. Repertoires were generated with immunoSEQ multiplex PCR, while TCRdb's copy carries only in-frame clones and drops some. Of some 200,000 clones listed, roughly 87% were seen once; the top ten hold 9% to 12%. Sample: PBMCs or T cells enriched from blood (not recorded which). The receptor set was obtained from a young man with acute COVID-19. The CDR3 runs from the conserved cysteine through the conserved F or W. The D gene is left open where the match is weak. Clone size, where shown, is once, few, many, or a class for clones that have expanded.

-	once	TRBV6-4	TRBJ2-3	CASSLEGQDTQYF	TGTGCCAGCAGCTTGGAGGGCCAAGATACGCAGTATTTT
TRBD1	once	TRBV29-1	TRBJ1-1	CSGGTGSDTEAFF	TGCAGCGGCGGGACAGGGTCGGACACTGAAGCTTTCTTT
TRBD1	-	TRBV28	TRBJ1-3	CASSQLTGGDTIYF	TGTGCCAGCAGTCAACTGACAGGGGGGGACACCATATATTTT
-	-	TRBV4-3	TRBJ1-2	CASSHLDEYTF	TGCGCCAGCAGCCACCTAGACGAATACACCTTC
-	once	TRBV7-2	TRBJ1-3	CASRVGVNSGNTIYF	TGTGCCAGCAGGGTCGGGGTAAACTCTGGAAACACCATATATTTT
TRBD2	-	TRBV27	TRBJ2-7	CASSLGLAEGWEQYF	TGTGCCAGCAGTTTAGGGCTAGCGGAAGGGTGGGAGCAGTACTTC
-	-	TRBV5-6	TRBJ2-7	CASSFAGGSEPEQYF	TGTGCCAGCAGCTTCGCAGGAGGGAGTGAACCCGAGCAGTACTTC
TRBD2	-	TRBV7-9	TRBJ2-1	CASSYPGTSGNEQFF	TGTGCCAGCTCGTATCCGGGGACTAGCGGCAATGAGCAGTTCTTC
TRBD2	-	TRBV9	TRBJ2-3	CASSHSTALAGGRTQYF	TGTGCCAGCAGCCACAGTACGGCACTAGCGGGAGGGCGCACGCAGTATTTT
-	-	TRBV28	TRBJ1-1	CASSARESEAFF	TGTGCCAGCAGTGCCAGGGAATCTGAAGCTTTCTTT
TRBD1	few	TRBV14	TRBJ1-1	CASSPTYRDRVAFF	TGTGCCAGCAGCCCTACCTATCGAGACAGGGTAGCTTTCTTT
-	-	TRBV28	TRBJ1-1	CASSLRTADTEAFF	TGTGCCAGCAGTTTACGGACAGCGGACACTGAAGCTTTCTTT
-	-	TRBV7-3	TRBJ1-2	CASSLQGGYGYTF	TGTGCCAGCAGCTTACAGGGAGGCTATGGCTACACCTTC
TRBD2	-	TRBV2	TRBJ2-3	CASSEGRLAGVSDTQYF	TGTGCCAGCAGTGAGGGCCGACTAGCGGGAGTGTCAGATACGCAGTATTTT
TRBD1	-	TRBV28	TRBJ1-5	CASSLGQGYQPQHF	TGTGCCAGCAGCTTGGGACAGGGTTACCAGCCCCAGCATTTT
-	-	TRBV19	TRBJ2-2	CASSRGLDTGELFF	TGTGCCAGTAGCCGAGGGCTGGACACCGGGGAGCTGTTTTTT
-	-	TRBV28	TRBJ2-7	CATQGKRYEQYF	TGTGCCACTCAGGGGAAGCGGTACGAGCAGTACTTC
-	once	TRBV5-6	TRBJ1-1	CASSPRGKNTEAFF	TGTGCCAGCAGCCCCCGGGGGAAGAACACTGAAGCTTTCTTT
-	-	TRBV5-1	TRBJ2-7	CASSADSTTYEQYF	TGCGCCAGCAGCGCGGACAGTACTACCTACGAGCAGTACTTC
TRBD2	few	TRBV2	TRBJ2-1	CASRRGTSGNNEQFF	TGTGCCAGCAGGCGCGGGACTAGCGGTAACAATGAGCAGTTCTTC
-	-	TRBV7-8	TRBJ2-1	CASSFGRDSHNEQFF	TGTGCCAGCAGCTTCGGGCGGGACTCCCACAATGAGCAGTTCTTC
-	-	TRBV9	TRBJ2-2	CASTGQVTGELFF	TGTGCCAGCACCGGTCAGGTCACCGGGGAGCTGTTTTTT
TRBD1	-	TRBV7-9	TRBJ1-2	CASSWTGEENGYTF	TGTGCCAGCAGCTGGACAGGGGAAGAGAATGGCTACACCTTC
TRBD1	-	TRBV15	TRBJ2-7	CATSGGTGGYEQYF	TGTGCCACCAGCGGGGGGACAGGGGGCTACGAGCAGTACTTC
-	-	TRBV29-1	TRBJ1-2	CSVHFGDRNYGYTF	TGCAGCGTTCACTTTGGCGACAGGAACTATGGCTACACCTTC
TRBD2	once	TRBV29-1	TRBJ2-3	CSVRRGTSQTGGTDTQYF	TGCAGCGTCCGCCGGGGGACTAGTCAAACCGGTGGCACAGATACGCAGTATTTT
-	-	TRBV29-1	TRBJ1-1	CSVVTGFRRTEAFF	TGCAGCGTTGTTACAGGCTTCCGGCGCACTGAAGCTTTCTTT
TRBD1	-	TRBV16	TRBJ2-2	CASSQSRAGGTTGELFF	TGTGCCAGCAGCCAATCGAGGGCAGGGGGAACGACCGGGGAGCTGTTTTTT
TRBD2	-	TRBV19	TRBJ2-3	CASSWTSGRADTQYF	TGTGCCAGTAGTTGGACTAGCGGGAGGGCAGATACGCAGTATTTT
TRBD1	-	TRBV7-6	TRBJ1-1	CASSLGQGVFTEAFF	TGTGCCAGCAGCCTTGGACAGGGTGTTTTCACTGAAGCTTTCTTT
-	-	TRBV28	TRBJ1-2	CASSSLGRDGYTF	TGTGCCAGCAGTTCCTTAGGCAGGGATGGCTACACCTTC
-	-	TRBV6-5	TRBJ2-3	CASTSGGGTDTQYF	TGTGCCAGCACCTCCGGGGGAGGCACAGATACGCAGTATTTT
TRBD2	-	TRBV3-1/TRBV3-2	TRBJ2-7	CASSQDLTGGREQYF	TGTGCCAGCAGCCAAGATCTTACGGGAGGTCGAGAGCAGTACTTC
-	-	TRBV4-1	TRBJ2-3	CASSFREDTQYF	TGCGCCAGCAGCTTCAGGGAAGATACGCAGTATTTT
-	-	TRBV11-2	TRBJ2-1	CASSRRSNEQFF	TGTGCCAGCAGCCGCAGATCCAATGAGCAGTTCTTC
-	-	TRBV24-1	TRBJ2-7	CATSEGRANEQYF	TGTGCCACCAGTGAAGGCAGGGCCAACGAGCAGTACTTC
TRBD2	-	TRBV29-1	TRBJ2-1	CSVRTSGRGDNEQFF	TGCAGCGTTAGGACTAGCGGGAGAGGGGACAATGAGCAGTTCTTC
-	-	TRBV7-2	TRBJ2-5	CASSLNQGMETQYF	TGTGCCAGCAGCTTAAATCAGGGGATGGAGACCCAGTACTTC
-	-	TRBV5-1	TRBJ1-1	CASSLGTSNTEAFF	TGCGCCAGCAGCCTGGGGACATCGAACACTGAAGCTTTCTTT
-	-	TRBV21-1	TRBJ2-4	CASSKVPLAPQVRNIQYF	TGTGCCAGCAGCAAAGTACCCCTAGCGCCCCAAGTAAGAAACATTCAGTACTTC
-	few	TRBV5-5	TRBJ1-1	CASSLRGNTEAFF	TGTGCCAGCAGCTTGAGGGGGAACACTGAAGCTTTCTTT
TRBD2	-	TRBV4-1	TRBJ2-2	CASSQVGRSNPNTGELFF	TGCGCCAGCAGCCAAGTCGGGAGGTCAAACCCGAACACCGGGGAGCTGTTTTTT
-	-	TRBV11-3	TRBJ2-3	CASSLEEGNTQYF	TGTGCCAGCAGCCTCGAAGAGGGTAATACGCAGTATTTT
TRBD1	-	TRBV28	TRBJ2-7	CASSKTGGPYEQYF	TGTGCCAGCAGTAAGACAGGGGGCCCCTACGAGCAGTACTTC
-	once	TRBV10-2	TRBJ2-1	CASSPAGWSSYNEQFF	TGCGCCAGCTCCCCCGCGGGCTGGAGCTCCTACAATGAGCAGTTCTTC
-	once	TRBV19	TRBJ1-5	CASSIGQVSNQPQHF	TGTGCCAGTAGTATAGGACAGGTTAGCAATCAGCCCCAGCATTTT
TRBD2	-	TRBV10-3	TRBJ2-2	CAISEPTSGSGSGELFF	TGTGCCATCAGTGAGCCGACTAGCGGGAGCGGGAGCGGGGAGCTGTTTTTT